Presented here are 6 T cell receptor beta chains from one specimen sequenced in a study of technical replicates of blood from a handful of donors (TCRdb year 2017). Library generation was performed with the immunoSEQ multiplex PCR assay. TCRdb limited this immuneACCESS table to in-frame rearrangements with V and J called. A share of clones is missing; checked studies link under half to unresolved V genes, and the rest is unexplained. The sample table contains around 50,000 clones; only one count was recorded for about 96% of them. The top ten hold under 0.45% of the sample. The material sequenced was T cells isolated from PBMCs. These receptor sequences come from a human donor in good health.

The V gene is TRBV5-1, the J gene TRBJ1-3, with 7 nucleotides matching TRBD1. CDR3 length: 14 amino acids. The V gene end was trimmed by 3 bases and the J gene end by 4 bases; junction bases not matched to a gene: 4. The germline gives CDR1 SGHRS, CDR2 YFSETQ. CDR3 in DNA: TGCGCCAGCAGCTCTGCGACAGGGGGAAACACCATATATTTT. Translated, it gives CASSSATGGNTIYF.

This sequence joins TRBV12-5 and TRBJ2-3, with TRBD2 as a possible D gene (7 bases). The V end was cut by 1 base, the J end by 5 bases, with 19 bases between. CDR1 is LGHNT, CDR2 FRNRAP, per germline. This CDR3 has 17 residues. The CDR3 reads CASGLEGGREGGDTQYF. Here the CDR3 DNA reads TGTGCTAGTGGTTTGGAAGGGGGGAGGGAGGGCGGAGATACGCAGTATTTT.

V usage is TRBV19 and J usage is TRBJ1-3, with D tentatively TRBD1 (6 bases). Trimming removed 4 bases at V and 1 base at J, with 8 bases between. This CDR3 is built from 14 residues. CDR1 and CDR2 (germline): LNHDA, SQIVND (reference sequence). CDR3 residues: CASSTQGSGNTIYF. The CDR3 DNA sequence: TGTGCCAGTAGTACACAGGGTTCTGGAAACACCATATATTTT.

The gene calls are TRBV9 and TRBJ2-2, with D possibly matching TRBD1 (5 bases). Trimming removed 0 bases at V and 1 base at J, with 13 bases between. The length of the CDR3 is 17 residues. The germline gives CDR1 SGDLS, CDR2 YYNGEE. The CDR3 region has the DNA TGTGCCAGCAGCGTAGGGCTGGGGCTATTGAACACCGGGGAGCTGTTTTTT. This sequence encodes CASSVGLGLLNTGELFF.

The V and J genes are TRBV11-2 and TRBJ2-1; TRBD1 is a possible D gene (5 bases). V was trimmed by 4 bases and J by 10 bases, leaving 20 bases between them. From germline, CDR1 is SGHAT and CDR2 FQNNGV. The CDR3 length is 15 residues. The DNA of the CDR3 is TGTGCCAGCAGCTCACCGACGAGGACATCTGGGGAGCAGTTCTTC. This encodes CASSSPTRTSGEQFF.

The V and J genes are TRBV9 and TRBJ2-2, with TRBD2 identical over 9 bases. The germline CDR1 and CDR2 sequences are SGDLS and YYNGEE. This CDR3 has 15 residues. J was trimmed by 7 bases and V by 1 base; bases with no gene match: 5. CDR3 sequence (DNA): TGTGCCAGCAGCGTAACTAGCGGGTATAACGGGGAGCTGTTTTTT. Amino acids: CASSVTSGYNGELFF.